A selection of T cell receptor beta chains follows, all from one sample in a study of OX40 agonist ivuxolimab in advanced cancers. Clones were read by immunoSEQ multiplex PCR, and TCRdb kept only the in-frame ones, dropping some. The table includes about 64,000 clones, over 65% detected once. The material was CD4+ or CD8+ T cells sorted from blood, obtained in a trial of the OX40 agonist ivuxolimab. The receptors derive from an adult with an advanced solid tumor such as melanoma, head and neck, liver or kidney cancer. Both conserved end residues are part of each CDR3. Each record gives: V gene, clone size, J gene, D gene, CDR3 protein, CDR3 DNA. The D gene is left open where the match is weak. The size field is filled for only some rows; it gives once, few, many or a size class.

v_call: TRBV21-1; clone_size: NA; j_call: TRBJ1-1; d_call: NA; cdr3_aa: CASSHRVRDTEAFF; cdr3_nt: TGTGCCAGCAGCCACCGGGTTAGGGACACTGAAGCTTTCTTT
v_call: TRBV19; clone_size: NA; j_call: TRBJ1-5; d_call: NA; cdr3_aa: CASTPGRGLSQPQHF; cdr3_nt: TGTGCCAGTACCCCGGGACGGGGGCTTAGTCAGCCCCAGCATTTT
v_call: TRBV7-9; clone_size: few; j_call: TRBJ1-2; d_call: NA; cdr3_aa: CASSPRVGYTF; cdr3_nt: TGTGCCAGCAGCCCCAGGGTTGGCTACACCTTC
v_call: TRBV4-2; clone_size: NA; j_call: TRBJ2-1; d_call: TRBD2; cdr3_aa: CASSPSSRGGPVF; cdr3_nt: TGTGCCAGCAGCCCTTCTTCGCGGGGGGGCCCAGTCTTC
v_call: TRBV15; clone_size: NA; j_call: TRBJ2-7; d_call: NA; cdr3_aa: CATSQDVGGEQYF; cdr3_nt: TGTGCCACCAGCCAAGATGTAGGGGGCGAGCAGTACTTC
v_call: TRBV19; clone_size: NA; j_call: TRBJ2-5; d_call: TRBD1; cdr3_aa: CASSITGTGEETQYF; cdr3_nt: TGTGCCAGTAGTATCACCGGGACAGGGGAAGAGACCCAGTACTTC
v_call: TRBV6-5; clone_size: NA; j_call: TRBJ2-7; d_call: NA; cdr3_aa: CASSTNYEQYF; cdr3_nt: TGTGCCAGCAGCACAAACTACGAGCAGTACTTC
v_call: TRBV19; clone_size: NA; j_call: TRBJ2-2; d_call: TRBD2; cdr3_aa: CASTGGGADTGELFF; cdr3_nt: TGTGCCAGCACCGGCGGGGGGGCGGACACCGGGGAGCTGTTTTTT
v_call: TRBV25-1; clone_size: NA; j_call: TRBJ1-4; d_call: NA; cdr3_aa: CASNRGYEKLFF; cdr3_nt: TGTGCCAGCAACCGGGGCTATGAAAAACTGTTTTTT
v_call: TRBV11-3; clone_size: once; j_call: TRBJ1-6; d_call: NA; cdr3_aa: CASSVSGGGNSPLHF; cdr3_nt: TGTGCCAGCAGCGTCTCGGGGGGCGGTAATTCACCCCTCCACTTT
v_call: TRBV21-1; clone_size: NA; j_call: TRBJ1-2; d_call: NA; cdr3_aa: CASSMTCANYGYTF; cdr3_nt: TGTGCCAGCAGCATGACTTGTGCGAACTATGGCTACACCTTC
v_call: TRBV7-2; clone_size: NA; j_call: TRBJ1-2; d_call: NA; cdr3_aa: CASSSGSNYGYTF; cdr3_nt: TGTGCCAGCAGCTCGGGTAGTAACTATGGCTACACCTTC
v_call: TRBV5-4; clone_size: NA; j_call: TRBJ2-7; d_call: NA; cdr3_aa: CASSAGKPLLTYEQYF; cdr3_nt: TGTGCCAGCAGCGCAGGGAAACCCCTATTAACCTACGAGCAGTACTTC
v_call: TRBV7-2; clone_size: NA; j_call: TRBJ1-1; d_call: NA; cdr3_aa: CASSLGVGGSEAFF; cdr3_nt: TGTGCCAGCAGCTTAGGAGTCGGGGGAAGTGAAGCTTTCTTT
v_call: TRBV5-1; clone_size: NA; j_call: TRBJ1-2; d_call: TRBD1; cdr3_aa: CASSLGQGSGYTF; cdr3_nt: TGCGCCAGCAGCTTGGGACAGGGAAGTGGCTACACCTTC
v_call: TRBV5-1; clone_size: NA; j_call: TRBJ1-6; d_call: NA; cdr3_aa: CASRGALNSPLHF; cdr3_nt: TGCGCCAGCAGGGGAGCTCTTAATTCACCCCTCCACTTT
v_call: TRBV19; clone_size: NA; j_call: TRBJ2-2; d_call: NA; cdr3_aa: CASSIPFGQGNTGELFF; cdr3_nt: TGTGCCAGTAGTATACCCTTCGGGCAGGGGAACACCGGGGAGCTGTTTTTT
v_call: TRBV9; clone_size: NA; j_call: TRBJ2-3; d_call: TRBD1; cdr3_aa: CASSPRQGSDTQYF; cdr3_nt: TGTGCCAGCAGCCCCAGACAGGGGTCAGATACGCAGTATTTT
v_call: TRBV19; clone_size: NA; j_call: TRBJ2-1; d_call: TRBD1; cdr3_aa: CASSNDREEQFF; cdr3_nt: TGTGCCAGTAGTAACGACAGGGAAGAGCAGTTCTTC
v_call: TRBV6-5; clone_size: NA; j_call: TRBJ1-1; d_call: TRBD1; cdr3_aa: CASSKTRGLNTEAFF; cdr3_nt: TGTGCCAGCAGTAAAACCAGGGGGCTGAACACTGAAGCTTTCTTT
v_call: TRBV5-5; clone_size: NA; j_call: TRBJ1-2; d_call: TRBD1; cdr3_aa: CASSLRDRVYGYTF; cdr3_nt: TGTGCCAGCAGCTTGAGGGACAGGGTCTATGGCTACACCTTC
v_call: TRBV30; clone_size: NA; j_call: TRBJ2-2; d_call: TRBD1; cdr3_aa: CAWRGQGVTGELFF; cdr3_nt: TGTGCCTGGCGGGGACAGGGAGTCACCGGGGAGCTGTTTTTT
v_call: TRBV4-2; clone_size: NA; j_call: TRBJ2-3; d_call: TRBD2; cdr3_aa: CASSQVSAGLYF; cdr3_nt: TGTGCCAGCAGCCAAGTCTCAGCGGGACTATATTTT
v_call: TRBV19; clone_size: NA; j_call: TRBJ2-1; d_call: TRBD2; cdr3_aa: CASLSGGAGNNEQFF; cdr3_nt: TGTGCCAGTTTGAGCGGGGGGGCCGGGAACAATGAGCAGTTCTTC
v_call: TRBV5-4; clone_size: NA; j_call: TRBJ2-3; d_call: TRBD2; cdr3_aa: CASSLWLAVRTDTQYF; cdr3_nt: TGTGCCAGCAGCTTGTGGCTAGCGGTGCGCACAGATACGCAGTATTTT
v_call: TRBV7-2; clone_size: NA; j_call: TRBJ1-1; d_call: NA; cdr3_aa: CASSLGVGVAFF; cdr3_nt: TGTGCCAGCAGCTTAGGTGTCGGGGTGGCTTTCTTT
v_call: TRBV14; clone_size: NA; j_call: TRBJ2-2; d_call: TRBD2; cdr3_aa: CASSLVLAGVGGELFF; cdr3_nt: TGTGCCAGCAGCCTAGTACTAGCGGGAGTAGGCGGGGAGCTGTTTTTT
v_call: TRBV11-2; clone_size: few; j_call: TRBJ2-5; d_call: NA; cdr3_aa: CASSLRGDISQETQYF; cdr3_nt: TGTGCCAGCAGCTTAAGGGGGGATATCTCCCAAGAGACCCAGTACTTC
v_call: TRBV10-3; clone_size: NA; j_call: TRBJ2-5; d_call: NA; cdr3_aa: CAISESNSQETQYF; cdr3_nt: TGTGCCATCAGTGAGTCGAACAGCCAAGAGACCCAGTACTTC
v_call: TRBV5-1; clone_size: NA; j_call: TRBJ2-3; d_call: NA; cdr3_aa: CASSLVAGPTDTQYF; cdr3_nt: TGCGCCAGCAGCTTGGTCGCGGGACCCACAGATACGCAGTATTTT
v_call: TRBV9; clone_size: NA; j_call: TRBJ2-1; d_call: TRBD1; cdr3_aa: CASSVAPSDREADNEQFF; cdr3_nt: TGTGCCAGCAGCGTAGCCCCTTCGGACAGGGAAGCCGACAATGAGCAGTTCTTC
v_call: TRBV7-5; clone_size: NA; j_call: TRBJ2-1; d_call: NA; cdr3_aa: CARRSRWGAYNEQFF; cdr3_nt: TGTGCCAGAAGGTCGAGGTGGGGAGCCTACAATGAGCAGTTCTTC
v_call: TRBV7-9; clone_size: NA; j_call: TRBJ1-1; d_call: TRBD1; cdr3_aa: CASRPKDRVGTEAFF; cdr3_nt: TGTGCCAGCAGGCCTAAGGACAGGGTGGGCACTGAAGCTTTCTTT
v_call: TRBV7-2; clone_size: few; j_call: TRBJ2-2; d_call: NA; cdr3_aa: CASSFNAPGDTGELFF; cdr3_nt: TGTGCCAGCAGCTTCAACGCCCCGGGGGACACCGGGGAGCTGTTTTTT
v_call: TRBV11-3; clone_size: NA; j_call: TRBJ1-2; d_call: TRBD1; cdr3_aa: CASRAGQGGEVSF; cdr3_nt: TGTGCCAGCAGAGCGGGACAGGGTGGGGAAGTCTCCTTC
v_call: TRBV6-5; clone_size: NA; j_call: TRBJ2-7; d_call: TRBD1; cdr3_aa: CASRPGTGSYEQYF; cdr3_nt: TGTGCCAGCAGGCCCGGGACAGGGTCCTACGAGCAGTACTTC
v_call: TRBV10-3; clone_size: NA; j_call: TRBJ2-7; d_call: NA; cdr3_aa: CAISHRLVFEQYF; cdr3_nt: TGTGCCATCAGCCACAGACTAGTATTCGAGCAGTACTTC
v_call: TRBV14; clone_size: medium-sized; j_call: TRBJ1-2; d_call: TRBD1; cdr3_aa: CASDRGRGQYGYTF; cdr3_nt: TGTGCCAGCGATCGGGGCAGGGGGCAATATGGCTACACCTTC
v_call: TRBV27; clone_size: once; j_call: TRBJ1-4; d_call: TRBD1; cdr3_aa: CASRQGQGQYEKLFF; cdr3_nt: TGTGCCAGCAGGCAGGGACAGGGACAGTATGAAAAACTGTTTTTT
v_call: TRBV7-9; clone_size: NA; j_call: TRBJ1-2; d_call: TRBD1; cdr3_aa: CASSPGTGVYGYTF; cdr3_nt: TGTGCCAGCAGCCCCGGGACAGGCGTTTATGGCTACACCTTC
v_call: TRBV9; clone_size: NA; j_call: TRBJ2-3; d_call: NA; cdr3_aa: CASSVGDTQYF; cdr3_nt: TGTGCCAGCAGCGTAGGGGATACGCAGTATTTT
v_call: TRBV7-2; clone_size: NA; j_call: TRBJ2-3; d_call: TRBD2; cdr3_aa: CASSSGLATDTQYF; cdr3_nt: TGTGCCAGCAGCTCGGGACTAGCCACAGATACGCAGTATTTT
v_call: TRBV15; clone_size: NA; j_call: TRBJ1-6; d_call: TRBD1; cdr3_aa: CATSLTGGRSPLHF; cdr3_nt: TGTGCCACCAGCCTCACAGGGGGACGGTCACCCCTCCACTTT
v_call: TRBV2; clone_size: NA; j_call: TRBJ1-1; d_call: NA; cdr3_aa: CASSVEGVPLTEAFF; cdr3_nt: TGTGCCAGCAGTGTAGAGGGAGTCCCTCTCACTGAAGCTTTCTTT
v_call: TRBV6-6; clone_size: NA; j_call: TRBJ2-7; d_call: TRBD1; cdr3_aa: CASSGTGRRNEQYF; cdr3_nt: TGTGCCAGCAGCGGGACAGGGAGGAGGAACGAGCAGTACTTC
v_call: TRBV7-3; clone_size: NA; j_call: TRBJ2-5; d_call: NA; cdr3_aa: CASSLDGQETQYF; cdr3_nt: TGTGCCAGCAGTCTCGACGGACAAGAGACCCAGTACTTC
v_call: TRBV14; clone_size: few; j_call: TRBJ2-1; d_call: TRBD2; cdr3_aa: CASSQDLYSGRTTNEQFF; cdr3_nt: TGTGCCAGCAGCCAAGATTTGTATAGCGGGAGGACGACGAATGAGCAGTTCTTC
v_call: TRBV30; clone_size: NA; j_call: TRBJ1-3; d_call: NA; cdr3_aa: CAWSLGGALENTIYF; cdr3_nt: TGTGCCTGGAGTCTAGGGGGGGCATTGGAAAACACCATATATTTT